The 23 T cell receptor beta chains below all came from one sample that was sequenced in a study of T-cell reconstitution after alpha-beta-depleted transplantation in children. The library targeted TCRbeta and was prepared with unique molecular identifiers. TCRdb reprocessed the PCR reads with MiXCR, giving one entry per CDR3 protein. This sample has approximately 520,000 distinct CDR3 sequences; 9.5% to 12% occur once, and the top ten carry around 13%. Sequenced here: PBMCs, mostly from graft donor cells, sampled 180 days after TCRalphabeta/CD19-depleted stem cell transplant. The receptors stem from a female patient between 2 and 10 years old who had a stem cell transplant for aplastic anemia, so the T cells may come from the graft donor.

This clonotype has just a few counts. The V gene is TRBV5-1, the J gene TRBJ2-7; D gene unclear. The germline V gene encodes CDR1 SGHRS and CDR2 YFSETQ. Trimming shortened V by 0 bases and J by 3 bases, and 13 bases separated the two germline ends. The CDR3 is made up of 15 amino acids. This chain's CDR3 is CASSLVDPPHYEQYF. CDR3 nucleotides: TGCGCCAGCAGCTTGGTGGACCCCCCGCACTACGAGCAGTACTTC.

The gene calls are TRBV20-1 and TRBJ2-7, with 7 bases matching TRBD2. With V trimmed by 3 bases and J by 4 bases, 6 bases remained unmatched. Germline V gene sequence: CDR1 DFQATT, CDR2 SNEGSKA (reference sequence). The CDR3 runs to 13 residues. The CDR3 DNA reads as TGCAGTGCTAGTCGCGGGAGTGAATACGAGCAGTACTTC. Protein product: CSASRGSEYEQYF.

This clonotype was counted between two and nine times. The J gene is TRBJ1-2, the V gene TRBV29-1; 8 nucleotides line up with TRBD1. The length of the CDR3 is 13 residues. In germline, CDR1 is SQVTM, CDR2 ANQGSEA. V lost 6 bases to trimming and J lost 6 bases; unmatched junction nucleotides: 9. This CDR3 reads CSVTRGPQDGYTF. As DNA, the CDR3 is TGCAGCGTCACCAGGGGGCCTCAGGATGGCTACACCTTC.

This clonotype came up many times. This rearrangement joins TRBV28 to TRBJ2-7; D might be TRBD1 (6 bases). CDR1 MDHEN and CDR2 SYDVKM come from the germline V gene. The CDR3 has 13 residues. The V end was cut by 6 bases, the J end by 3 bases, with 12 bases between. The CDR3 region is CASSLTGNYEQYF. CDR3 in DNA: TGTGCCAGCAGCCTGACAGGAAACTACGAGCAGTACTTC.

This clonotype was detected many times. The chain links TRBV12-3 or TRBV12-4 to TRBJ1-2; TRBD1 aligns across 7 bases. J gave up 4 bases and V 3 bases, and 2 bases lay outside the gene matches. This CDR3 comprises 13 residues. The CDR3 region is CASSLDRRYGYTF. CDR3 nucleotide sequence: TGTGCCAGCAGTTTGGACAGGCGCTATGGCTACACCTTC.

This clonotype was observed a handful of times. The CDR3 region has the DNA TGTGCCAGCTCCCGGGCCCTCAATCAGCCCCAGCATTTT. It encodes CASSRALNQPQHF. V usage is TRBV6-4 and J usage is TRBJ1-5; the D is unclear. CDR3 length equals 13 residues. Germline CDR1 reads MRHNA; CDR2 reads SNTAGT. V dropped 8 bases and J dropped 3 bases, with 11 bases sitting between them.

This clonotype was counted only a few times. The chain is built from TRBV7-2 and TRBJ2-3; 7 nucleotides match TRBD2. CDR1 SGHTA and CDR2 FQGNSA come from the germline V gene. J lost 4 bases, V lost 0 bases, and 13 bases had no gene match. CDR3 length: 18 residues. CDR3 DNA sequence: TGTGCCAGCAGCTTAGCGTTGAGTCTGGGCGGGAGACCAGATACGCAGTATTTT. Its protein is CASSLALSLGGRPDTQYF.

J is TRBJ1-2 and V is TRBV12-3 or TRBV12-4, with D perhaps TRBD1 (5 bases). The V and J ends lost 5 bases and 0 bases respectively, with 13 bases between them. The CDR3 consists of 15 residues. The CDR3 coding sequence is TGTGCCAGCAGTGCCCGGGACGGCTCTAACTATGGCTACACCTTC. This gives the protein CASSARDGSNYGYTF.

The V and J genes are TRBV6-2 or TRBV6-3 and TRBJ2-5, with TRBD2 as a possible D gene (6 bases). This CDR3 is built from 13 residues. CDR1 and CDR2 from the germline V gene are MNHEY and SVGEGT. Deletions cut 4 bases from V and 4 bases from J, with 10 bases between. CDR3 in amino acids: CASSFNGRETQYF. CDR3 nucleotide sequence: TGTGCCAGCAGTTTCAACGGGAGAGAGACCCAGTACTTC.

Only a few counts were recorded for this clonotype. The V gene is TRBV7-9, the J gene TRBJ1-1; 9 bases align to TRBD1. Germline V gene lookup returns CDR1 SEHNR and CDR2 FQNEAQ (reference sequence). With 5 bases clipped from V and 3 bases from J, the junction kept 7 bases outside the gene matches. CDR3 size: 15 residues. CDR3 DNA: TGTGCCAGCAGCGCTACAGGGGGCATGGACACTGAAGCTTTCTTT. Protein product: CASSATGGMDTEAFF.

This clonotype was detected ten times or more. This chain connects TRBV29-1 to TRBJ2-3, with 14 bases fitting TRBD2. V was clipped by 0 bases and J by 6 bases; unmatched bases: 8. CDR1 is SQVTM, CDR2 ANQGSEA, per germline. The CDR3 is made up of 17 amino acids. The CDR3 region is CSVEDRGLAGVRDTQYF. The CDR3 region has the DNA TGCAGCGTTGAAGATCGGGGACTAGCGGGAGTCAGGGATACGCAGTATTTT.

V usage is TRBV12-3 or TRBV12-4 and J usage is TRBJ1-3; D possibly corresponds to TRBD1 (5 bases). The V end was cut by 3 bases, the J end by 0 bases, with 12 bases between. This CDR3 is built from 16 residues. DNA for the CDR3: TGTGCCAGCAGTTTCCCGGACACGGCCTCTGGAAACACCATATATTTT. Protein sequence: CASSFPDTASGNTIYF.

CDR3 sequence (DNA): TGTGCCAGCAGTCCACGGACTAGCGTTAGGGCGAACACCGGGGAGCTGTTTTTT. Its protein product is CASSPRTSVRANTGELFF. The chain joins TRBV12-3 or TRBV12-4 to TRBJ2-2; 9 bases agree with TRBD2. The CDR3 length is 18 residues. Losses at the gene ends were 5 bases for V and 0 bases for J; bases not matched to a gene: 10.

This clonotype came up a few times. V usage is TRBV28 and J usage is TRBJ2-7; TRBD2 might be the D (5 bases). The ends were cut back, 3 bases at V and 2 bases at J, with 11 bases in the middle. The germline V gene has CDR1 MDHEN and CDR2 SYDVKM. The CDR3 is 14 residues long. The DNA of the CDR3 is TGTGCCAGCAGTTTCACCTCGGGGACCTACGAGCAGTACTTC. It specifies CASSFTSGTYEQYF.

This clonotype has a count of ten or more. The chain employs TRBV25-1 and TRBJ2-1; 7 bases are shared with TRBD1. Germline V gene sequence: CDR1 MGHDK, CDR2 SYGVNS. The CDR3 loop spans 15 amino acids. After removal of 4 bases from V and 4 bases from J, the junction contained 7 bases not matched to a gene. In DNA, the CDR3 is TGTGCCAGCAGTGTGGTAGGGGGCGCTTACAATGAGCAGTTCTTC. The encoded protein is CASSVVGGAYNEQFF.

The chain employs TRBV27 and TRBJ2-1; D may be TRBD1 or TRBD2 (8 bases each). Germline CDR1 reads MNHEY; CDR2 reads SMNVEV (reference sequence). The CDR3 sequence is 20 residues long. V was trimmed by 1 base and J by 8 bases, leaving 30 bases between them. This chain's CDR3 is CASSLYGGVQGASLWDEQFF. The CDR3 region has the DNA TGTGCCAGCAGTTTATACGGGGGGGTGCAGGGGGCCAGTCTCTGGGATGAGCAGTTCTTC.

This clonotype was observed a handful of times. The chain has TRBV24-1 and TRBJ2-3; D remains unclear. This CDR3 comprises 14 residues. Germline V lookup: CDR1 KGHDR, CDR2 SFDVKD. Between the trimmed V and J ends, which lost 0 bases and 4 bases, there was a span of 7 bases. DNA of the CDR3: TGTGCCACCAGTGATTTGCCAGATCCAGATACGCAGTATTTT. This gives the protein CATSDLPDPDTQYF.

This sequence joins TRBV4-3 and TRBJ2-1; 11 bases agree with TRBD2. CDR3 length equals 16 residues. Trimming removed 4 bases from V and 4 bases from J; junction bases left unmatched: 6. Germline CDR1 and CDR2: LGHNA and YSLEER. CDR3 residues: CASSRQLAGVYNEQFF. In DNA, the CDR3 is TGCGCCAGCAGCCGACAACTAGCGGGGGTGTACAATGAGCAGTTCTTC.

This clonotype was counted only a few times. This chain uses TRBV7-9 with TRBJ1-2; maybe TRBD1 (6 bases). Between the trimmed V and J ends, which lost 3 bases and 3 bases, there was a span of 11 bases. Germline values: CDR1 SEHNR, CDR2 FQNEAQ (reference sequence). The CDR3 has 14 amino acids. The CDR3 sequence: CASSFGGWDYGYTF. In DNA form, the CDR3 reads TGTGCCAGCAGCTTCGGGGGCTGGGACTATGGCTACACCTTC. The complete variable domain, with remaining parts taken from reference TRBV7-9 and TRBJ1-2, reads DTGVSQNPRHKITKRGQNVTFRCDPISEHNRLYWYRQTLGQGPEFLTYFQNEAQLEKSRLLSDRFSAERPKGSFSTLEIQRTEQGDSAMYLCASSFGGWDYGYTFGSGTRLTVV.

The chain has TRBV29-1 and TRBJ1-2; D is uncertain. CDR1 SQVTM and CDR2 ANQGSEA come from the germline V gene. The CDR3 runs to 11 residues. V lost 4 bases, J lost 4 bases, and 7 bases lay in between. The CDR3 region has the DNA TGCAGCGTTGGCTTTCTCTATGGCTACACCTTC. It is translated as CSVGFLYGYTF.

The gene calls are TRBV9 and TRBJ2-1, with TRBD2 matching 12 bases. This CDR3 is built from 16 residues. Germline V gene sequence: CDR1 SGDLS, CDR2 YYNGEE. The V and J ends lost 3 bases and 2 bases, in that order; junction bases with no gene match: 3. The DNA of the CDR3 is TGTGCCAGCAGCGCCCGGACTAGCGGGGCCTACAATGAGCAGTTCTTC. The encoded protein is CASSARTSGAYNEQFF. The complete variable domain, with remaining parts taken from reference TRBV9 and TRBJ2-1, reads DSGVTQTPKHLITATGQRVTLRCSPRSGDLSVYWYQQSLDQGLQFLIQYYNGEERAKGNILERFSAQQFPDLHSELNLSSLELGDSALYFCASSARTSGAYNEQFFGPGTRLTVL.

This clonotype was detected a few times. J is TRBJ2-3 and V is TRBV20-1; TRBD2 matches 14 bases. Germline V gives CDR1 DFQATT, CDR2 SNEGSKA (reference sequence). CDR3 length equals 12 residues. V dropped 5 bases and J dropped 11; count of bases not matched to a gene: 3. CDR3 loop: CSAGTSGSGQYF. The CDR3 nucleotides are TGCAGTGCTGGGACTAGCGGGAGTGGGCAGTATTTT.

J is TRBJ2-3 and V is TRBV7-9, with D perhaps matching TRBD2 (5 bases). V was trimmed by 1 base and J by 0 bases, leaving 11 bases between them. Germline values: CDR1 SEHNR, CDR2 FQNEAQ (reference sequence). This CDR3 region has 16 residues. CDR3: CASSLDLAASTDTQYF. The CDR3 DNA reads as TGTGCCAGCAGCTTAGATCTAGCAGCTAGCACAGATACGCAGTATTTT. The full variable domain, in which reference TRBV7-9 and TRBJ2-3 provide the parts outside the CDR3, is DTGVSQNPRHKITKRGQNVTFRCDPISEHNRLYWYRQTLGQGPEFLTYFQNEAQLEKSRLLSDRFSAERPKGSFSTLEIQRTEQGDSAMYLCASSLDLAASTDTQYFGPGTRLTVL.